The rows below give T cell receptor beta chains drawn from one sample of a study of multiple sclerosis patients with progressive multifocal leukoencephalopathy. The protocol was immunoSEQ multiplex PCR, while the TCRdb copy is restricted to in-frame clones and leaves out a portion. Here the sample spans 20,000 to 30,000 clones, approximately 89% being singletons. The sample was PBMCs, taken from a patient treated with natalizumab. The receptor source for this set is a young man with multiple sclerosis. Both conserved end residues are trimmed from each CDR3.

J | V | length | CDR3
TRBJ2-3 | TRBV5-1 | 16 | ASSSSPGLAGLTDTQY
TRBJ1-1 | TRBV4-3 | 12 | ASSPYRGDTEAF
TRBJ2-3 | TRBV7-3 | 14 | ASSLSRGALTDTQY
TRBJ1-4 | TRBV6-6 | 11 | ASSYLDSEKLF
TRBJ2-7 | TRBV29-1 | 11 | SVRTEDTYGQY
TRBJ2-2 | TRBV4-3 | 16 | ASSQMDRGRPNTGELF
TRBJ2-3 | TRBV7-9 | 16 | ASSLDRELAVQGDTQY
TRBJ2-1 | TRBV11-3 | 14 | ASSTYGGGPKYEQF
TRBJ2-3 | TRBV9 | 14 | ASSVKAGQNTDTQY
TRBJ1-2 | TRBV6-4 | 11 | ASRPGTDYGYT
TRBJ2-5 | TRBV5-1 | 14 | ASSLRGQRGQETQY
TRBJ2-1 | TRBV15 | 13 | ATSTRPPSYNEQF
TRBJ2-5 | TRBV11-3 | 13 | ASSAASAAQETQY
TRBJ2-1 | TRBV15 | 16 | ATSRDLLGFGSYNEQF
TRBJ2-1 | TRBV27 | 15 | ASSPRRGLADLNEQF
TRBJ2-3 | TRBV6-6 | 10 | ASSSTEVTQY
TRBJ1-1 | TRBV7-9 | 11 | ASSLGGVAEAF
TRBJ2-1 | TRBV27 | 13 | ASSLGGTKNNEQF
TRBJ2-2 | TRBV9 | 14 | ASSEPRGGVAGELF
TRBJ1-5 | TRBV6-4 | 14 | ASSDLGRDSNQPQH